The 20 T cell receptor beta chains given below trace back to one sample, sequenced in a study of shared clonotypes between healthy human individuals. Produced via immunoSEQ multiplex PCR; TCRdb's table is partial and in-frame only. The sample contains approximately 700,000 clones, about three quarters of which appear only once. The specimen sequenced was memory CD4+ T cells sorted from blood. Subset described: CD45RA-negative fraction. All receptors come from a woman younger than 45 in good health.

This clone was detected ten times or more. CDR3 DNA: TGTGCCAGCAGTTACTCGACAGGGATATACAATGAGCAGTTCTTC. It yields the protein CASSYSTGIYNEQFF. The chain links TRBV6-6 to TRBJ2-1, with TRBD1 matching over 7 bases. Germline V gene sequence: CDR1 MNHNY, CDR2 SVGAGI (reference sequence). The CDR3 is 15 residues long. V dropped 0 bases and J dropped 4; count of bases not matched to a gene: 3.

The chain has TRBV7-8 and TRBJ2-7, with D possibly matching TRBD1 (6 bases). The CDR3 is 15 residues long. The V gene lost 7 bases and the J gene lost 3 bases, with 19 bases spanning the gap. The germline gives CDR1 SGHVS, CDR2 FQNEAQ. CDR3 amino acids: CASTTRRTVSYEQYF. The CDR3 nucleotides are TGTGCCAGCACCACCCGGAGGACAGTAAGCTACGAGCAGTACTTC.

This clone was recorded a few times. The rearrangement joins TRBV25-1 to TRBJ2-7; D is unclear. V lost 0 bases, J lost 10 bases, and 10 bases lay in between. CDR3 length: 12 amino acids. The germline CDR1 and CDR2 sequences are MGHDK and SYGVNS. CDR3 sequence reads: CASSEYKGTQYF. CDR3 sequence (DNA): TGTGCCAGCAGTGAATATAAGGGTACCCAGTACTTC.

On this clone: The sample carries other DNA sequences with the same CDR3. V and J are TRBV5-6 and TRBJ2-1; 9 bases align to TRBD2. CDR1 is SGHDT, CDR2 YYEEEE, per germline. After removal of 0 bases from V and 4 bases from J, the junction contained 2 bases not matched to a gene. The CDR3 is made up of 15 amino acids. CDR3 nucleotides: TGTGCCAGCAGCTTGGTTGCGGGAGGGTACAATGAGCAGTTCTTC. Its protein is CASSLVAGGYNEQFF. The variable domain in full, with the rest retrieved from reference TRBV5-6 and TRBJ2-1, is DAGVTQSPTHLIKTRGQQVTLRCSPKSGHDTVSWYQQALGQGPQFIFQYYEEEERQRGNFPDRFSGHQFPNYSSELNVNALLLGDSALYLCASSLVAGGYNEQFFGPGTRLTVL.

The count of this clone is one. This rearrangement joins TRBV5-6 to TRBJ2-1; D tentatively fits TRBD1 or TRBD2 (5 bases each). This CDR3 has 19 residues. V lost 1 base and J lost 2, with 22 bases in between. The germline V gene has CDR1 SGHDT and CDR2 YYEEEE. The CDR3 coding sequence is TGTGCCAGCAGCTTGTTCTCGGGACGTTCTAACCCGGCCTACAATGAGCAGTTCTTC. Amino acids: CASSLFSGRSNPAYNEQFF.

The CDR3 sequence: CASSRSGSRASSYEQYF. The DNA for the CDR3 is TGCGCCAGCAGCCGTAGCGGGAGCCGAGCTAGTTCCTACGAGCAGTACTTC. The gene calls are TRBV5-1 and TRBJ2-7, with 9 bases lining up with TRBD2. The trim removed 4 bases at V and 1 base at J, leaving 12 bases unmatched. Germline V CDR1 and CDR2: SGHRS, YFSETQ. The CDR3 loop spans 17 amino acids.

V is TRBV6-1 and J is TRBJ2-5, with 11 bases identical to TRBD1. The V gene's germline CDR1 is MNHNS and CDR2 SASEGT. This CDR3 has 15 residues. J lost 4 bases, V lost 4 bases, and 5 bases had no gene match. The CDR3: CASSGWTGGVETQYF. CDR3 bases: TGTGCCAGCAGTGGTTGGACAGGGGGCGTAGAGACCCAGTACTTC.

In this sample, this clone turned up once. The junction does not match germline at one end; this may be a read error. This rearrangement joins TRBV7-9 to TRBJ2-5; tentative D call: TRBD1 (6 bases). The CDR3 is 14 amino acids. Germline values: CDR1 SEHNR, CDR2 FQNEAQ (reference sequence). The CDR3 sequence is CASSLAGVGETQYF. CDR3 coding DNA: TGTGCCAGCAGCCTAGCAGGGGTTGGAGAGACCCAGTACTTC.

This rearrangement joins TRBV6-5 to TRBJ2-4; no firm D call. This CDR3 is built from 16 residues. Germline-derived CDR1 and CDR2 are MNHEY and SVGAGI. The germline V and J ends were trimmed by 4 bases and 1 base, with 14 bases remaining between them. CDR3 DNA: TGTGCCAGCAGTTCGGGCGGTTTTGCGGCCAAAAACATTCAGTACTTC. Its protein is CASSSGGFAAKNIQYF.

This rearrangement joins TRBV5-1 to TRBJ2-3, with D perhaps matching TRBD1 or TRBD2 (5 bases each). Trimming shortened V by 5 bases and J by 5 bases, and 15 bases separated the two germline ends. The CDR3 spans 14 residues. The V gene's germline CDR1 is SGHRS and CDR2 YFSETQ. The CDR3 region is CASSGGIRGDTQYF. The CDR3 DNA follows: TGCGCCAGCAGTGGGGGTATCAGAGGAGATACGCAGTATTTT.

V is TRBV4-1 and J is TRBJ1-2; no clear D. V was clipped by 4 bases and J by 5 bases, with 20 bases between them. Germline CDR1 is MGHRA and CDR2 is YSYEKL. The CDR3 is made up of 16 amino acids. CDR3 sequence: CASSPTPGLGPYGYTF. CDR3 DNA sequence: TGCGCCAGCAGCCCCACGCCGGGGTTGGGCCCATATGGCTACACCTTC.

The CDR3 coding sequence is TGCGCCAGCAGCCCACAGGATAACTATGGCTACACCTTC. Its translation: CASSPQDNYGYTF. The chain uses TRBV5-1 and TRBJ1-2, with TRBD1 as a possible D gene (5 bases). This CDR3 spans 13 amino acids. Trimming pared 4 bases from V and 1 base from J, leaving 8 bases between. The germline CDR1 and CDR2 sequences are SGHRS and YFSETQ.

The chain carries TRBV5-1 and TRBJ2-1, with D possibly being TRBD2 (5 bases). The CDR3 is 15 residues long. Germline V gene lookup returns CDR1 SGHRS and CDR2 YFSETQ. With 0 bases removed from V and 6 bases from J, the gap between germline ends came to 13 bases. The CDR3 protein is CASSLAGGTFNEQFF. In DNA form, the CDR3 reads TGCGCCAGCAGCTTGGCCGGAGGAACATTCAATGAGCAGTTCTTC.

This clone was seen a few times. V and J are TRBV18 and TRBJ1-2; TRBD1 might be the D (5 bases). The CDR3 has 18 amino acids. With 5 bases removed from V and 0 bases from J, the gap between germline ends came to 22 bases. Germline assignment: CDR1 KGHSH and CDR2 LQKENI. DNA for the CDR3: TGTGCCAGCTCATTAAGGAGAACCAGGGACTTAGCTAACTATGGCTACACCTTC. Its protein product is CASSLRRTRDLANYGYTF.

V gene TRBV7-6 combines with J gene TRBJ2-3, with TRBD2 matching 12 bases. Trimming cost V 3 bases and J 0 bases; bases outside gene matches: 4. CDR3 size: 17 residues. Per germline, CDR1 SGHVS and CDR2 FNYEAQ. DNA of the CDR3: TGTGCCAGCAGCTTCCTAGGGACTAGCGGGAGCACAGATACGCAGTATTTT. Translation gives CASSFLGTSGSTDTQYF.

This chain joins TRBV19 and TRBJ2-6; D is undetermined. V gave up 7 bases and J gave up 2 bases, with 12 bases separating them. The germline gives CDR1 LNHDA, CDR2 SQIVND (reference sequence). The CDR3 runs to 15 residues. The CDR3 nucleotides read TGTGCCAGTATTGGGTCACATCCTGGGGCCAACGTCCTGACTTTC. It yields the protein CASIGSHPGANVLTF.

This clone has only a few counts. The V gene is TRBV27, the J gene TRBJ1-2; perhaps TRBD1 as D (5 bases). Germline loops: CDR1 MNHEY, CDR2 SMNVEV (reference sequence). V lost 1 base, J lost 2 bases, and 11 bases lay in between. The CDR3 extends over 15 amino acids. The CDR3 loop reads CASSLYTTANYGYTF. DNA of the CDR3: TGTGCCAGCAGTTTATACACGACAGCGAACTATGGCTACACCTTC.

V gene TRBV28 combines with J gene TRBJ2-7; a weak D match, TRBD1 (6 bases). V dropped 1 base and J dropped 3 bases, with 10 bases sitting between them. The germline V gene has CDR1 MDHEN and CDR2 SYDVKM. The CDR3 has 14 amino acids. The DNA for the CDR3 is TGTGCCAGCAGTTTATTACAGGGAATCTACGAGCAGTACTTC. Protein: CASSLLQGIYEQYF.

The chain carries TRBV7-8 and TRBJ1-1; D is unclear. CDR3 length: 16 amino acids. Trimming removed 2 bases at V and 0 bases at J, with 13 bases between. Looked up from germline, CDR1 is SGHVS and CDR2 is FQNEAQ. This chain's CDR3 is CASSLLRAAMNTEAFF. For the CDR3, the DNA is TGTGCCAGCAGCTTACTCCGGGCGGCAATGAACACTGAAGCTTTCTTT.

This clone was detected a few times. V gene TRBV2 combines with J gene TRBJ2-2; a possible D gene is TRBD1 (5 bases). The CDR3 has 15 residues. The V end lost 8 bases, the J end lost 0 bases, and 13 bases lay between the germline ends. Germline V gene lookup returns CDR1 SNHLY and CDR2 FYNNEI. DNA of the CDR3: TGTGCCAGCGGTAAGGACAAACCGAACACCGGGGAGCTGTTTTTT. The encoded protein is CASGKDKPNTGELFF.